These T cell receptor beta chains were read from a single sample in a study of long-term antiretroviral therapy in people with HIV. Produced via immunoSEQ multiplex PCR; TCRdb's table is partial and in-frame only. Here the sample spans tens of thousands of clones, 80% to 85% being singletons. Sequences were derived from unsorted PBMCs, sampled 1.2 years after starting antiretroviral therapy. These receptors all come from a woman aged 40 to 55 with HIV. Both conserved end residues are trimmed from each CDR3.

TRBJ2-7 TRBV6-5 ASSYASGVYEQY
TRBJ2-7 TRBV5-6 ASSLYVRESVYEQY
TRBJ1-5 TRBV19 ASSIAVGNQPQH
TRBJ2-5 TRBV28 ASSLTLGRTIEETQY
TRBJ1-2 TRBV2 ASSPEGYGYT
TRBJ2-7 TRBV7-2 ASSFGLAVYSYEQY
TRBJ2-5 TRBV7-6 ASGTSGRKTQY
TRBJ2-7 TRBV9 ASSVGPGGHEQY
TRBJ2-7 TRBV4-2 ASSPGVGSYEQY
TRBJ2-4 TRBV5-1 ASSLVSGGLDIQY
TRBJ2-7 TRBV10-3 AINDRGSYEQY
TRBJ1-2 TRBV19 ASLGGPAGYT
TRBJ2-1 TRBV6-5 ASTVGGEQF
TRBJ2-3 TRBV20-1 SARKDTQY
TRBJ2-3 TRBV7-8 ASSLASAGWGPDTQY
TRBJ1-1 TRBV19 ASSLTISNTEAF
TRBJ2-7 TRBV27 ASSLLGAGALEQY
TRBJ2-7 TRBV7-9 ASSLTQALLYEQY
TRBJ2-7 TRBV6-5 ASSSAGTGSYEQY
TRBJ1-5 TRBV18 ASSLGQGPNQPQH
TRBJ1-1 TRBV6-5 ASSSAPRWDTEAF
TRBJ2-1 TRBV5-8 ASSSVRTGYDNEQF
TRBJ2-7 TRBV27 ASSLSPSYEQY
TRBJ2-5 TRBV28 ASSGRGRQETQY
TRBJ2-7 TRBV27 ASSKLAGPIYEQY
TRBJ1-2 TRBV19 ASKSQGYYGYT
TRBJ2-3 TRBV7-9 ASSLSGVTQY
TRBJ2-3 TRBV18 ASSTGTSGAGDTQY
TRBJ2-3 TRBV11-3 ASSPRGGLVDTQY
TRBJ2-2 TRBV28 ASSSPKGTGELF
TRBJ2-7 TRBV10-3 AISDGRSPPYEQY
TRBJ2-7 TRBV6-1 ASSDSLYEQY
TRBJ2-7 TRBV5-1 ASSFSGTSGSGSYEQY
TRBJ2-2 TRBV5-4 ASSLDRRNTGELF
TRBJ2-7 TRBV27 ASSYSLAEYEQY
TRBJ2-6 TRBV27 ASKAPGAGANVLT
TRBJ2-5 TRBV30 AWSMGGGGSGETQY
TRBJ2-7 TRBV7-9 ASSLAEVPSGPYEQY
TRBJ2-3 TRBV6-1 ASSEVVYGTDTQY
TRBJ1-4 TRBV4-3 ASSQDSDLNEKLF
TRBJ1-2 TRBV7-2 ASSPEGAFGYGYT
TRBJ2-7 TRBV5-6 ASSPGLAGDEY
TRBJ2-2 TRBV15 ATSREGTPTTGELF
TRBJ2-1 TRBV28 ASRGVNNEQF
TRBJ1-1 TRBV29-1 SVHYYTEAF
TRBJ1-1 TRBV4-1 ASSPNPGTEAF
TRBJ2-2 TRBV7-9 ASGMGTAGTGELF
TRBJ2-7 TRBV7-3 ASSSQGGLSYEQY
TRBJ1-2 TRBV2 ASRSGRVLYGYT
TRBJ2-7 TRBV5-1 ASSLGGWDYEQY
TRBJ1-2 TRBV6-5 ASSYEPRTGLDGYT
TRBJ2-7 TRBV5-1 ASSFPGSGEQY
TRBJ2-4 TRBV19 ASSPLGDRGGNIQY
TRBJ2-3 TRBV5-8 ASSRAEGQPQY
TRBJ1-1 TRBV2 ASGNTEAF
TRBJ2-7 TRBV5-1 ASSLWMGGNEQY
TRBJ2-5 TRBV7-9 ASSRDRLETQY